The next 15 T cell receptor beta chains were all read from a single sample in a study of blood T cell repertoires in COVID-19. Produced via immunoSEQ multiplex PCR; TCRdb's table is partial and in-frame only. Found here are 250,000 to 300,000 clones, around four fifths of them singletons; the top ten hold approximately 5.9%. Input material: peripheral blood. The receptors come from a man older than 75 with acute or convalescent COVID-19.

The J gene is TRBJ2-2, the V gene TRBV7-9; 7 nucleotides agree with TRBD1. The CDR3 totals 14 residues. Germline V CDR1 and CDR2: SEHNR, FQNEAQ (reference sequence). J was trimmed by 6 bases and V by 4 bases; bases with no gene match: 5. Here the CDR3 reads CASSSVDRAGELFF. In DNA form, the CDR3 reads TGTGCCAGCAGCTCAGTCGACAGGGCCGGGGAGCTGTTTTTT.

This clone was recorded a few times. The CDR3: CALPLSGNTIYF. For the CDR3, the DNA is TGTGCCCTTCCCCTCTCTGGAAACACCATATATTTT. The chain employs TRBV7-9 and TRBJ1-3; D gene uncertain. V lost 11 bases and J 0 bases, leaving 8 bases between the germline ends. The CDR3 runs to 12 residues. Germline V lookup: CDR1 SEHNR, CDR2 FQNEAQ (reference sequence).

The gene calls are TRBV28 and TRBJ2-3; D may be TRBD1 (5 bases). The germline gives CDR1 MDHEN, CDR2 SYDVKM. The CDR3 loop spans 13 amino acids. The V and J ends lost 8 bases and 14 bases respectively, with 23 bases between them. Here the CDR3 DNA reads TGTGCCAGCGGTCGCTTGGGGCAGGCAGTTTGGTATTTT. It is translated as CASGRLGQAVWYF. The complete variable domain, with remaining parts taken from reference TRBV28 and TRBJ2-3, reads DVKVTQSSRYLVKRTGEKVFLECVQDMDHENMFWYRQDPGLGLRLIYFSYDVKMKEKGDIPEGYSVSREKKERFSLILESASTNQTSMYLCASGRLGQAVWYFGPGTRLTVL.

The V gene is TRBV5-1, the J gene TRBJ2-1, with TRBD1 as a possible D gene (6 bases). This CDR3 contains 15 residues. The V and J ends lost 0 bases and 1 base respectively, with 8 bases between them. CDR1 SGHRS and CDR2 YFSETQ come from the germline V gene. CDR3 residues: CASSLETGSYNEQFF. CDR3 bases: TGCGCCAGCAGCTTGGAAACAGGGTCCTACAATGAGCAGTTCTTC.

This clone was recorded a few times. This CDR3 is CAISGQGANSYNEQFF. The CDR3, as DNA: TGTGCCATCAGTGGACAGGGGGCTAACTCCTACAATGAGCAGTTCTTC. The chain uses TRBV10-3 and TRBJ2-1, with 10 bases that match TRBD1. V dropped 4 bases and J dropped 0; count of bases not matched to a gene: 3. There are 16 residues in the CDR3. Germline lookup yields CDR1 ENHRY and CDR2 SYGVKD.

This clone was observed once. This rearrangement joins TRBV6-4 to TRBJ2-3; the match to TRBD2 covers 10 bases. J was trimmed by 1 base and V by 4 bases; bases with no gene match: 5. Germline V gives CDR1 MRHNA, CDR2 SNTAGT. CDR3 length: 16 amino acids. CDR3 sequence: CASSVFGLAGTDTQYF. As DNA, the CDR3 is TGTGCCAGCAGTGTCTTTGGACTAGCGGGCACAGATACGCAGTATTTT.

The J gene is TRBJ2-7, the V gene TRBV7-6; 9 bases fit TRBD2. After removal of 1 base from V and 0 bases from J, the junction contained 1 base not matched to a gene. The CDR3 sequence is 15 residues long. Germline loops: CDR1 SGHVS, CDR2 FNYEAQ. This CDR3 reads CASSLGAGGSYEQYF. The CDR3 DNA reads TGTGCCAGCAGCTTAGGAGCGGGAGGCTCCTACGAGCAGTACTTC.

V usage is TRBV29-1 and J usage is TRBJ1-2; 7 positions match TRBD1. The CDR3 contains 10 residues. Germline V gene sequence: CDR1 SQVTM, CDR2 ANQGSEA. With V trimmed by 6 bases and J by 9 bases, 4 bases remained unmatched. CDR3 DNA sequence: TGCAGCGTGCGCAGGGGGTGCTACACCTTC. Residues: CSVRRGCYTF.

This chain uses TRBV27 with TRBJ2-7; TRBD2 matches 7 bases. This CDR3 is 12 amino acids long. Per germline, CDR1 MNHEY and CDR2 SMNVEV (reference sequence). V was clipped by 6 bases and J by 5 bases; unmatched bases: 4. The CDR3 sequence is CASSIGGNEQYF. The DNA of the CDR3 is TGTGCCAGCAGCATCGGGGGGAACGAGCAGTACTTC.

The chain links TRBV3-1 (or the pseudogene TRBV3-2) to TRBJ2-7; D is perhaps TRBD2 (6 bases). V shed 3 bases and J shed 5 bases, with 14 bases lying between them. The length of the CDR3 is 14 residues. The germline V gene has CDR1 LGHDT and CDR2 YNNKEL (reference sequence). CDR3 nucleotides: TGTGCCAGCAGCCAGAGGGAGGCCGGTAACGAGCAGTACTTC. Its protein product is CASSQREAGNEQYF.

The chain is built from TRBV6-5 and TRBJ2-1; maybe TRBD2 (6 bases). Looked up from germline, CDR1 is MNHEY and CDR2 is SVGAGI. This CDR3 has 14 residues. The ends were cut back, 5 bases at V and 7 bases at J, with 15 bases in the middle. Written as DNA, the CDR3 is TGTGCCAGCAGTATGGGGGGTAGGAAAAATGAGCAGTTCTTC. The encoded protein is CASSMGGRKNEQFF.

V usage is TRBV19 and J usage is TRBJ2-5; the match to TRBD2 covers 9 bases. Trimming at V came to 5 bases and at J to 7 bases, leaving 11 bases not matched to a gene. CDR1 and CDR2 from the germline V gene are LNHDA and SQIVND (reference sequence). There are 15 residues in the CDR3. This chain's CDR3 is CASSFPGLAQGTQYF. Written as DNA, the CDR3 is TGTGCCAGTAGTTTTCCGGGACTAGCTCAGGGGACCCAGTACTTC. The full variable domain, in which reference TRBV19 and TRBJ2-5 provide the parts outside the CDR3, is DGGITQSPKYLFRKEGQNVTLSCEQNLNHDAMYWYRQDPGQGLRLIYYSQIVNDFQKGDIAEGYSVSREKKESFPLTVTSAQKNPTAFYLCASSFPGLAQGTQYFGPGTRLLVL.

The chain carries TRBV4-1 and TRBJ2-7; 7 positions agree with TRBD2. V shed 1 base and J 7 bases; nucleotides not matched to a gene: 13. Germline CDR1 is MGHRA and CDR2 is YSYEKL. The CDR3 sequence is 16 residues long. The CDR3 sequence: CASSQATGGTYEEQYF. The CDR3 DNA reads TGCGCCAGCAGCCAAGCAACCGGGGGGACCTACGAAGAGCAGTACTTC.

The genes are TRBV7-6 and TRBJ2-2; the D gene is possibly TRBD2 (6 bases). Germline CDR1 is SGHVS and CDR2 is FNYEAQ. This CDR3 is 15 amino acids long. V lost 5 bases and J lost 1, with 11 bases in between. CDR3 region: CASSRGTENTGELFF. The DNA for the CDR3 is TGTGCCAGCAGCCGAGGGACTGAGAACACCGGGGAGCTGTTTTTT.

The V gene is TRBV19, the J gene TRBJ1-1; 7 bases match TRBD1. CDR3 length equals 13 residues. The trim removed 8 bases at V and 2 bases at J, leaving 5 bases unmatched. Germline loops: CDR1 LNHDA, CDR2 SQIVND (reference sequence). The DNA of the CDR3 is TGTGCCAGTTCCCGACAGGGAAACACTGAAGCTTTCTTT. Protein: CASSRQGNTEAFF.